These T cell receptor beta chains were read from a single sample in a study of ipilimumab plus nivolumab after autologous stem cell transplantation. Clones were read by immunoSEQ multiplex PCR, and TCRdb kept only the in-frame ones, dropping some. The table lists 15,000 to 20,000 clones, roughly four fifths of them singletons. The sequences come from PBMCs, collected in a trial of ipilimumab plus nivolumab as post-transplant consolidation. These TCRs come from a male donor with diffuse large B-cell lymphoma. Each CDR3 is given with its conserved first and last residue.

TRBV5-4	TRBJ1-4	CASSKGSGAPNEKLFF
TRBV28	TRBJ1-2	CASSLGTGPNYGYTF
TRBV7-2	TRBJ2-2	CASSFGGMYGELFF
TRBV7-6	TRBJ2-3	CASSLAAGSLPDTQYF
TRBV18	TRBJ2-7	CASSPIAGDTYF
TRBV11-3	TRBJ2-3	CASSFEDQSDTQYF
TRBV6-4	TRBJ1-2	CASSKEGGGYGYTF
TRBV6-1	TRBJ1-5	CASRTGNNQPQHF
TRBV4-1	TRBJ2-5	CASSKPGAFSETQYF
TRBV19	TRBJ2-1	CASSLGFYLGSYNEQFF
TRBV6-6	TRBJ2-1	CASSYSGNEQFF
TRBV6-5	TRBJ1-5	CASSAGGTGYQPQHF
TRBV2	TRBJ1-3	CASSVWSEQSSGNTIYF
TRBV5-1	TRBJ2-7	CASSLIGQEQYF
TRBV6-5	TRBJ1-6	CASRRTGNNSPLHF
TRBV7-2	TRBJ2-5	CASSLVPSQETQYF
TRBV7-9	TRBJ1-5	CASSFGTGSYQPQHF
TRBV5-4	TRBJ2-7	CASSLAGAGGLGGEQYF
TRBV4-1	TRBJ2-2	CASSQVVDVPGLAGGWTGELFF
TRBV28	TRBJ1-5	CASSKLGAAVPGNQPQHF
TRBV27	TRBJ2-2	CASSLLSGGGTGELFF
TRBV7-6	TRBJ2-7	CASSLAGPVQEQYF
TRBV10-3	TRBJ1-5	CAISEPTLNQPQHF
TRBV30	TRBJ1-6	CAWSLKGWYSPLHF
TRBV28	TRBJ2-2	CASMWAVKNTGELFF
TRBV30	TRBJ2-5	CAGDSTGGRETQYF
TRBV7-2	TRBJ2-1	CASSLAVLNEQFF
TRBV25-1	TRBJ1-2	CASDEAGVGGYTF
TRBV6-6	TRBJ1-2	CASSYSGTYGYTF
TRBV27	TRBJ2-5	CASSLRSGGQETQYF
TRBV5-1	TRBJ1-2	CASSLAPTRGYTF
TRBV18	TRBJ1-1	CASSLSQGEATEAFF
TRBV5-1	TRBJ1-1	CASSLAGGNTEAFF
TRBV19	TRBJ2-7	CASSLSEASSSYEQYF
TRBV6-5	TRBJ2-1	CASSTTSGHNEQFF
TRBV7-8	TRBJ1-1	CASSPDWAGSSQVRAFF
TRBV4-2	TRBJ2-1	CASSQDLEGSNNNEQFF
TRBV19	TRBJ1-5	CASSAHRGGSNQPQHF
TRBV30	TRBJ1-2	CAWSVGTYGYTF
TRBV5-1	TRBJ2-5	CASSLLGTGGAETQYF
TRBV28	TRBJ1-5	CASSLSGGRVSNQPQHF
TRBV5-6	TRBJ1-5	CASSSYRPIYSNQPQHF
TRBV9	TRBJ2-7	CASSVGGDRSYEQYF
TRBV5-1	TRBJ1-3	CASSLGPGSSGNTIYF
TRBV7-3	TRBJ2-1	CASSFSSGGFYNEQFF
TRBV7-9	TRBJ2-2	CASSYYWGAGELFF
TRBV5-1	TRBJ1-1	CASSLAGGNTEAFF
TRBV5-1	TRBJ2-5	CASSSQGTAQETQYF
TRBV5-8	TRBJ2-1	CASSSGTGSSYNEQFF
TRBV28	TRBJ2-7	CASRTGVGYEQYF
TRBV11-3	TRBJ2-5	CASSLGAHQETQYF
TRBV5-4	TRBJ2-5	CASSYPSGGGETQYF
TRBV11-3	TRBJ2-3	CASSGSMPTDTQYF
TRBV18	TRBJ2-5	CASSPGLATETQYF
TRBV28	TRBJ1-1	CASSFMYRELRTEAFF